This T cell receptor beta chain was captured by sequencing in a study of cytomegalovirus exposure and HLA in healthy donors. Study observations and caveats: Researchers reportedly found TCR beta sequences accurately predicted most subjects' HLA-A and HLA-B alleles. In vitro confirmation showed a few CMV-associated chains to be CMV antigen specific.

Healthy bone marrow donors formed the donor group. 13 Jbeta primers and 60 Vbeta primers were used for the PCR. Produced via immunoSEQ multiplex PCR; TCRdb's table is partial and in-frame only. The sample contains about 230,000 clones, 75% to 90% of which appear only once. Germline V gene data show CDR1 as KGHSH and CDR2 as LQKENI. The CDR3 covers 16 residues. V shed 3 bases and J 2 bases; nucleotides not matched to a gene: 4. To note about this clone: The antigen remains undetermined.

The rearrangement joins TRBV18 to TRBJ2-3; 11 nucleotides align to TRBD2. Material: PBMCs. This TCR came from a woman aged 18 to 35 in good health and CMV-seronegative. CDR3 sequence: CASSPRLAGTTDTQYF. In nucleotides, the CDR3 is TGTGCCAGCTCACCGAGACTAGCGGGGACCACAGATACGCAGTATTTT.